The rows below give T cell receptor beta chains drawn from one sample of a study of T cell changes during pregnancy in multiple sclerosis. Assay: immunoSEQ multiplex PCR; the TCRdb copy retains only in-frame clones and omits some. The table includes 65,000 to 75,000 clones, around 91% detected once. The sample in question was peripheral blood, obtained in the third trimester of pregnancy. These receptors came from a female donor in good health, enrolled as a control in a pregnancy study. The CDR3 runs from the conserved cysteine through the conserved F or W. A D gene is named only where the DNA matches it firmly. Clone size is not always given. Where it is, it says once, few, many or a class for expanded clones.

J | size | D | V | DNA | CDR3
TRBJ2-7 | - | TRBD1 | TRBV7-2 | TGTGCCAGCAGCGCCACGACAGGGGGCGTCGACGAGCAGTACTTC | CASSATTGGVDEQYF
TRBJ2-1 | - | - | TRBV7-9 | TGTGCCAGCAGCCCGACAGGTTATGAGCAGTTCTTC | CASSPTGYEQFF
TRBJ2-7 | few | TRBD1 | TRBV6-5 | TGTGCCAGCCTCCCCGACAGGGGAAGTTACGAGCAGTACTTC | CASLPDRGSYEQYF
TRBJ2-2 | - | TRBD2 | TRBV4-3 | TGCGCCAGCAGCCCCAAACTAGCGGGCGCCCCCAACACCGGGGAGCTGTTTTTT | CASSPKLAGAPNTGELFF
TRBJ1-1 | - | - | TRBV5-1 | TGCGCCAGCAGCTTGGGGGGGGTTATCACTGAAGCTTTCTTT | CASSLGGVITEAFF
TRBJ1-1 | - | TRBD1 | TRBV6-5 | TGTGCCAGCAGCCTTAACAGGGGTAGGGACACTGAAGCTTTCTTT | CASSLNRGRDTEAFF
TRBJ1-1 | - | - | TRBV13 | TGTGCCAGCAGCTTAGGAATATTAGGAGGAAAGTCTTTCTTT | CASSLGILGGKSFF
TRBJ2-1 | - | - | TRBV7-2 | TGTGCCAGCAGCTCCTTTAGGGGGGGATACAATGAGCAGTTCTTC | CASSSFRGGYNEQFF
TRBJ1-1 | - | - | TRBV7-3 | TGTGCCAGCAGCTTAAAGGGGTCCACTGAAGCTTTCTTT | CASSLKGSTEAFF
TRBJ2-1 | - | - | TRBV4-3 | TGCGCCAGCAGCCAAGTGGAAGGGGTGGTGTTCTTC | CASSQVEGVVFF
TRBJ1-1 | - | - | TRBV20-1 | TGCAGTGCTAGGGGGGGGAAAGAAGCTTTCTTT | CSARGGKEAFF
TRBJ1-1 | - | - | TRBV9 | TGTGCCAGCAGCGTAGCGGACAGGAACACTGAAGCTTTCTTT | CASSVADRNTEAFF
TRBJ1-1 | - | - | TRBV5-1 | TGCGCCAGCAGCCCCGGATACGGGGGGGTGAACACTGAAGCTTTCTTT | CASSPGYGGVNTEAFF
TRBJ1-4 | - | - | TRBV2 | TGTGCCAGCAGTGATAACCCCCAGGGCCGCGAAAAACTGTTTTTT | CASSDNPQGREKLFF
TRBJ1-2 | - | - | TRBV7-9 | TGTGCCAGCAGCCCCGGTAGCAACTATGGCTACACCTTC | CASSPGSNYGYTF
TRBJ1-1 | - | - | TRBV28 | TGTGCCAGCAGTCCGTGGACAGTTAACACTGAAGCTTTCTTT | CASSPWTVNTEAFF
TRBJ2-2 | once | - | TRBV27 | TGTGCCAGCAGTTACGGGGCCGGGGAGCTGTTTTTT | CASSYGAGELFF
TRBJ1-1 | once | TRBD1 | TRBV4-3 | TGCGCCAGCAGCCAAGATCGGGACAGGGGGGCTTTCTTT | CASSQDRDRGAFF
TRBJ1-3 | - | - | TRBV14 | TGTGCCAGCAGCCCCCAACCGGGCTCTGGAAACACCATATATTTT | CASSPQPGSGNTIYF
TRBJ2-4 | once | TRBD1 | TRBV27 | TGTGCCACCCCGAGGGACAGCCTATCGGCCAAAAACATTCAGTACTTC | CATPRDSLSAKNIQYF
TRBJ1-5 | - | - | TRBV27 | TGTGCCAGCAGTTTGTCGGGGGGCCTCAATCAGCCCCAGCATTTT | CASSLSGGLNQPQHF
TRBJ1-1 | few | - | TRBV14 | TGTGCCAGCAGAGGCGGGAACACTGAAGCTTTCTTT | CASRGGNTEAFF
TRBJ2-7 | - | - | TRBV30 | TGTGCCTGGAGCAGGGCCTCCTACGAGCAGTACTTC | CAWSRASYEQYF
TRBJ1-1 | - | - | TRBV4-3 | TGCGCCAGCAGCCAAGGGACAGCTAACACTGAAGCTTTCTTT | CASSQGTANTEAFF
TRBJ2-1 | - | TRBD2 | TRBV6-4 | TGTGCCAGCAGTGACCAGCGGGGGGCCCACCATGAGCAGTTCTTC | CASSDQRGAHHEQFF
TRBJ1-1 | - | - | TRBV29-1 | TGCAGCGGGGAGAGGGGGTCGGGCACTGAAGCTTTCTTT | CSGERGSGTEAFF
TRBJ1-4 | - | - | TRBV7-9 | TGTGCCAGCAGCTTAGAGCCTCCGGGAGTTGGGAATGAAAAACTGTTTTTT | CASSLEPPGVGNEKLFF
TRBJ2-5 | - | TRBD1 | TRBV5-6 | TGTGCCAGCAGCTACGACAGGGGATATGCTCAAGAGACCCAGTACTTC | CASSYDRGYAQETQYF
TRBJ2-5 | - | - | TRBV14 | TGTGCCAGCAGACAGACAGGCGGTCTGGTAGAGACCCAGTACTTC | CASRQTGGLVETQYF
TRBJ2-1 | - | - | TRBV9 | TGTGCCAGCAGCTTTAGCGGCCCTCGGGAGCAGTTCTTC | CASSFSGPREQFF
TRBJ1-5 | - | - | TRBV15 | TGTGCCACCAGCAGAGATGAGGTCCGGGAGGGCCAGCCCCAGCATTTT | CATSRDEVREGQPQHF
TRBJ2-3 | - | - | TRBV5-8 | TGTGCCAGCAGCATTACTAGCACAGATACGCAGTATTTT | CASSITSTDTQYF
TRBJ1-5 | - | - | TRBV28 | TGTGCCAGCAGTTTAGGGAGGGGTAATCAGCCCCAGCATTTT | CASSLGRGNQPQHF
TRBJ2-3 | - | - | TRBV11-1 | TGTGCCAGCAGCTTAGCAGGGGGTCTGGCAGATACGCAGTATTTT | CASSLAGGLADTQYF
TRBJ2-7 | - | - | TRBV6-5 | TGTGCCAGCAGTACTCTGGGGGGGGACAACGAGCAGTACTTC | CASSTLGGDNEQYF
TRBJ1-4 | few | - | TRBV25-1 | TGTGCCAGCGGACACAGGGAAGGGGGTGAAAAACTGTTTTTT | CASGHREGGEKLFF
TRBJ2-5 | - | TRBD2 | TRBV7-8 | TGTGCCAGCAGCTCTACTAGCGGACAAGAGACCCAGTACTTC | CASSSTSGQETQYF
TRBJ2-7 | - | TRBD2 | TRBV6-5 | TGTGCCAGCAGTGTTGGACTAGCGGACGAGCAGTACTTC | CASSVGLADEQYF
TRBJ2-2 | - | - | TRBV9 | TGTGCCAGCAGCTCAGACCAGGGCACCGGGGAGCTGTTTTTT | CASSSDQGTGELFF
TRBJ2-7 | - | - | TRBV10-3 | TGTGCCATCAGGCCCGAGGGGGGGAAGGGCTCCTACGAGCAGTACTTC | CAIRPEGGKGSYEQYF
TRBJ2-3 | - | TRBD2 | TRBV7-3 | TGTGCCAGCAGCCAAAGCGGGGGAGTCTCTTCCACAGATACGCAGTATTTT | CASSQSGGVSSTDTQYF
TRBJ2-4 | - | - | TRBV5-1 | TGCGCCAGCAGCCCCCAGGGGGCCAAAAACATTCAGTACTTC | CASSPQGAKNIQYF
TRBJ1-2 | - | - | TRBV6-6 | TGTGCCAGCAGCAGGCAAGCGGATGGCTACACCTTC | CASSRQADGYTF
TRBJ1-1 | - | - | TRBV4-1 | TGCGCCAGCAGCCAAGACCGCAGGGCAGGAGCTTTCTTT | CASSQDRRAGAFF
TRBJ1-2 | - | TRBD1 | TRBV9 | TGTGCCAGCAGGGAACTCCAGGGGGATGGCTACACCTTC | CASRELQGDGYTF
TRBJ2-1 | - | TRBD1 | TRBV28 | TGTGCCAGCAGTCCCGGACAGGACTACAATGAGCAGTTCTTC | CASSPGQDYNEQFF
TRBJ2-3 | - | TRBD2 | TRBV19 | TGTGCCAGTAGTATTATGGGCGGGGGGGCGACAGATACGCAGTATTTT | CASSIMGGGATDTQYF
TRBJ2-7 | - | TRBD1 | TRBV18 | TGTGCCAGCTCAAAACCCGGGACAGGGGACTACGAGCAGTACTTC | CASSKPGTGDYEQYF
TRBJ1-4 | - | - | TRBV11-2 | TGTGCCAGCAGCCGCCAGTTATACGAAAAACTGTTTTTT | CASSRQLYEKLFF
TRBJ1-1 | - | - | TRBV2 | TGTGCCAGCAGACGGGGCACTGAAGCTTTCTTT | CASRRGTEAFF
TRBJ2-7 | - | - | TRBV7-2 | TGTGCCAGCAGCTTCCCAGGAAACTACGAGCAGTACTTC | CASSFPGNYEQYF
TRBJ2-7 | - | TRBD1 | TRBV2 | TGTGCCAGCAGTCCCGACACGAGGGGGCCGACCTACGAGCAGTACTTC | CASSPDTRGPTYEQYF
TRBJ2-1 | once | - | TRBV7-9 | TGTGCCAGCAGCTTAGCGGGGGCAGAGCAGTTCTTC | CASSLAGAEQFF
TRBJ1-3 | - | - | TRBV7-7 | TGTGCTAGCAGCTTAGCGCTGTCGGGGTCCGGAAACACCATATATTTT | CASSLALSGSGNTIYF
TRBJ1-5 | - | - | TRBV2 | TGTGCCAGCAGTGCGCAGCACGGGCAGCCCCAGCATTTT | CASSAQHGQPQHF
TRBJ1-5 | - | TRBD1 | TRBV27 | TGTGCCAGCAGTCCAACGAGGGGACAGGGAGCTCAGCCCCAGCATTTT | CASSPTRGQGAQPQHF
TRBJ1-2 | - | - | TRBV20-1 | TGCAGTGTTCCGGGGGACTATGGCTACACCTTC | CSVPGDYGYTF